This is a list of T cell receptor beta chains from one sample in a study of blood T cell repertoires in COVID-19. Sequencing used immunoSEQ multiplex PCR; TCRdb keeps in-frame clones, though not all of them. Here the sample spans some 190,000 clones, roughly 86% being singletons. Sequencing used peripheral blood. The receptor set was obtained from a young man with active or convalescent COVID-19. Both conserved end residues are part of each CDR3. A D gene is named only where the DNA matches it firmly.

d_call j_call v_call cdr3_aa
. TRBJ1-1 TRBV11-2 CASSLWSDPEAFF
TRBD2 TRBJ2-7 TRBV5-5 CASSYLAGAGYEQYF
TRBD1 TRBJ2-7 TRBV18 CASSPGQGPSYEQYF
. TRBJ1-6 TRBV12-3/TRBV12-4 CASSLSYDSPLHF
. TRBJ2-3 TRBV10-1 CASSESSGTDTQYF
. TRBJ1-2 TRBV19 CASSIEQGNYGYTF
. TRBJ1-5 TRBV6-6 CASSGGQPQHF
TRBD1 TRBJ2-5 TRBV25-1 CASSVGGLGETQYF
. TRBJ1-6 TRBV3-1/TRBV3-2 CASSQDRTASPLHF
TRBD1 TRBJ2-7 TRBV24-1 CATSPGTGREQYF
TRBD1 TRBJ1-1 TRBV6-5 CASSHIQGVNTEAFF
. TRBJ2-7 TRBV7-9 CASSLPRDTPFYEQYF
. TRBJ2-7 TRBV30 CAWSAGLGYEQYF
TRBD2 TRBJ2-7 TRBV7-2 CASSLGGRAGYEQYF
TRBD1 TRBJ2-5 TRBV11-1 CASSLGTERETQYF
TRBD1 TRBJ2-7 TRBV5-1 CASSPDRDRRQWQYF
TRBD1 TRBJ1-3 TRBV7-3 CASSVLLSSRTGDPPSGNTIYF
TRBD1 TRBJ1-1 TRBV30 CAWRGTEEAFF
. TRBJ1-1 TRBV6-5 CASSPRATDTEAFF
TRBD1 TRBJ2-7 TRBV9 CASSPGDRSYEQYF
. TRBJ1-3 TRBV6-1 CASSDRGNTIYF
. TRBJ2-2 TRBV7-2 CASSLPAGVVGELFF
TRBD2 TRBJ2-1 TRBV27 CASSFVGGAGNEQFF
. TRBJ1-5 TRBV5-6 CASSTWDTRWGPQHF
. TRBJ2-7 TRBV5-6 CASSPRSRDEQYF
TRBD1 TRBJ1-6 TRBV5-1 CASSRTGATYNSPLHF
TRBD1 TRBJ1-5 TRBV4-1 CASGRGGGNQPQHF
. TRBJ1-1 TRBV19 CASSIEGEDTEAFF
TRBD2 TRBJ2-1 TRBV6-5 CASRPPGLAGTEFF
TRBD2 TRBJ2-1 TRBV4-1 CASRLAGDSTNEQFF
TRBD2 TRBJ2-1 TRBV6-5 CASRGAGGHNEQFF
. TRBJ2-3 TRBV12-2 CASRFRGSASTDTQYF
TRBD2 TRBJ2-1 TRBV5-1 CASSPTMTSGRVDEQFF
TRBD1 TRBJ1-1 TRBV19 CASSAPTGGANTEAFF
. TRBJ2-5 TRBV3-1/TRBV3-2 CASSQTVETQYF
. TRBJ1-1 TRBV27 CASSSLGRETEAFF
TRBD1 TRBJ1-5 TRBV2 CASRRTGGEWPQHF
. TRBJ2-2 TRBV30 CAWSPNLGAGELFF
. TRBJ1-5 TRBV15 CATKKNRGNQPQHF
TRBD1 TRBJ2-5 TRBV11-2 CASSTGVQETQYF
TRBD1 TRBJ2-3 TRBV9 CASSVVGTETDTQYF
. TRBJ1-2 TRBV12-3/TRBV12-4 CASNIGGVGYTF
. TRBJ2-7 TRBV18 CASSPRVSYEQYF